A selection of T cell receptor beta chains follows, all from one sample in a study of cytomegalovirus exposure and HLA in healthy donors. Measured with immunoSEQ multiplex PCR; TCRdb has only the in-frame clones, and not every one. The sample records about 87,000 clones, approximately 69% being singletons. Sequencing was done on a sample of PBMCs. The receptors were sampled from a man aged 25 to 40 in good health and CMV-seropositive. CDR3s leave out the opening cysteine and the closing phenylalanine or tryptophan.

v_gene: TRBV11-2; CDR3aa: ASSPGQLSSYEQY
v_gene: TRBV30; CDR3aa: AWSVGQGNGYT
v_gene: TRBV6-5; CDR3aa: ASISNTEAF
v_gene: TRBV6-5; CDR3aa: ASRSTGSGEAF
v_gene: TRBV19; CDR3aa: ASSIGPGTGTEQY
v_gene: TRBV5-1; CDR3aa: ATRGETVPYSEQY
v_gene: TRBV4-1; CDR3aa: ASSQDYGQHYEQY
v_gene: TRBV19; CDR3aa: ASSIGTGRNEQF
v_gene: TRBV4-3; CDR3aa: ASSGDRRRAF
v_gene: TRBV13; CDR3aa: ASSLFSGLLREQY
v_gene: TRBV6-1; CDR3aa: ASSVRDRGPGYT
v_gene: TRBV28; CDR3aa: ASSLGGKGLTSQPQH
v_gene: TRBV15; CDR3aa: ATMRSGANVLT
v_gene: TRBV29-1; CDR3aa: SVPTGYGYT
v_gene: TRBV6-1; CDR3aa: ASSEALEGLALNEKLF
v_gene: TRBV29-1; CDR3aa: SVGDSSNSPLN
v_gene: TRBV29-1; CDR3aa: SVEPQGSTDTQY
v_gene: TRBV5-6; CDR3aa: ASSLERGSSYEQY
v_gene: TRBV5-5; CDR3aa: ASSFNRAYGYT
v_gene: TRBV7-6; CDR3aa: ASSLDPAGTYGYT
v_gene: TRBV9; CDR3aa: ASSGSGTRWQGYT
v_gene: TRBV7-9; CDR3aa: ASSLMGQGNEGQY
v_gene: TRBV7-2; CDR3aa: ASSFRDRVPTQNYGYT
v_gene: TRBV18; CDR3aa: ASSPPQLTSYEQY
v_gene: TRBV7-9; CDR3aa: ASSPPRDFLL
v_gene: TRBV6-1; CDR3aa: ASRWGGITGELF
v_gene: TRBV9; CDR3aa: ASSGDRASFNEQF
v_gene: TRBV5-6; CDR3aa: ASSPSGLQETQY
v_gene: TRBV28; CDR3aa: ASMGANQPQH
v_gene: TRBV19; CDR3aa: ASSTSSYNEQF
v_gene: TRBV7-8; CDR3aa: ASSLVVGGNTEAF
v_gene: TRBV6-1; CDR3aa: ASSEMGLDLLNEQF
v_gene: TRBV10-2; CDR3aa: ASRWTPGELF
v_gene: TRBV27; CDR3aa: ATLAPGWTEAF
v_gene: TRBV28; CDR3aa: ASSLQAEQY
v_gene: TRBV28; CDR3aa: ASSFFSRSGQAYTDTQY
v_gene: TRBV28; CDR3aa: ASSAGTGGMNEQF
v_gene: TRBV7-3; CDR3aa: ASSSDRSGELF
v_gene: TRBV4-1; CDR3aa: ASSQEDRAARYEQY
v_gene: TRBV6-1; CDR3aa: ASGTVTEAF
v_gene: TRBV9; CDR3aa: ASSAGGATNEKLF
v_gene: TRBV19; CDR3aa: ASTPAGDSGNTIY
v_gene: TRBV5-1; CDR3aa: ASSLTENNEKLF
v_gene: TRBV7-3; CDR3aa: ASSRPGTGEDTQY
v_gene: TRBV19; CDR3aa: ASSFGQGRSYEQY
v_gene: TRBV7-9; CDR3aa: ASRAGLAGHQETQY
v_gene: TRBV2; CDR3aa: ASRGAAYEQY
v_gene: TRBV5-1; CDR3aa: ASSLGTGDTEAF
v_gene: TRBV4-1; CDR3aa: ASSLISRKEKLF
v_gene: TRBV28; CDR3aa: ASSPGFGNTGELF
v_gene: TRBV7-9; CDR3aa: ASSLNLAGEDEQF
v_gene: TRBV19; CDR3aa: ASSGTGGVSEAF
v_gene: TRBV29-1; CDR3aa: SVEKPGDMNTEAF